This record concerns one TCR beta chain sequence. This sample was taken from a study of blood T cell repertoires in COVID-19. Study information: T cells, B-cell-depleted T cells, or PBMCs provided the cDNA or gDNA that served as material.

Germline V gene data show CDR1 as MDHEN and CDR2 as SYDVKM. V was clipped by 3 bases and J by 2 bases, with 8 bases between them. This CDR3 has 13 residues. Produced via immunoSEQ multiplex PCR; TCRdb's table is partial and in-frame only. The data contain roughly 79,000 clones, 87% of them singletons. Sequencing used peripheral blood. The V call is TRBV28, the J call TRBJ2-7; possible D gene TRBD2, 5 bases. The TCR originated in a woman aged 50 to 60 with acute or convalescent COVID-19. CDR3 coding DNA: TGTGCCAGCAGTTTTGCCGGGACCTACGAGCAGTACTTC. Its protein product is CASSFAGTYEQYF.